The present TCR beta chain was sequenced within a study of shared clonotypes between healthy human individuals. Study as a whole: Those who served as donors were a couple of women and a few men between the ages of 18 and 49. Study findings and constraints: Tissue TCR repertoires likely differ from these blood-only repertoires.

Comments on this clone: Its antigen is unknown.

The CDR3 covers 14 residues. The V end lost 7 bases, the J end lost 1 base, and 13 bases lay between the germline ends. Germline-derived CDR1 and CDR2 are MDHEN and SYDVKM. Genomic DNA (from each subset) was split evenly across several immunoSEQ plates. This table comes from immunoSEQ multiplex PCR, and its TCRdb copy is limited to in-frame clones, with some not included. Among around 500,000 clones, around three quarters were seen once, and the ten largest hold over 9.5%. Within Nashville, Tennessee resided all donors, each a Caucasian adult. V and J are TRBV28 and TRBJ1-1; D is undetermined. This TCR derives from a woman between 40 and 55 years old in good health. Some clones in this sample may be carry-over from other donors' samples. Sequenced input: PBMCs. CDR3 bases: TGTGCCAGCAAAACACCCGACCGGAACACTGAAGCTTTCTTT. Its translation: CASKTPDRNTEAFF.